The 27 T cell receptor beta chains given below trace back to one sample, sequenced in a study of blood T cell repertoires in COVID-19. Assay: immunoSEQ multiplex PCR; the TCRdb copy retains only in-frame clones and omits some. Of about 220,000 clones listed, 85% are singletons. The sequenced material came from peripheral blood. The receptor set was obtained from a woman in her seventies with COVID-19, enrolled during active disease.

The J gene is TRBJ2-3, the V gene TRBV9; no clear D. Germline CDR1 and CDR2: SGDLS and YYNGEE. This CDR3 comprises 15 residues. The V and J ends lost 0 bases and 6 bases respectively, with 14 bases between them. CDR3 amino acids: CASSVDPHHMDTQYF. In nucleotides, the CDR3 is TGTGCCAGCAGCGTAGATCCTCACCACATGGATACGCAGTATTTT.

The chain couples TRBV27 to TRBJ1-1; 9 nucleotides align to TRBD1. This CDR3 is built from 14 residues. The V and J ends lost 6 bases and 1 base, in that order; junction bases with no gene match: 3. Germline V CDR1 and CDR2: MNHEY, SMNVEV (reference sequence). The CDR3 DNA reads as TGTGCCAGCAGACTGGGACAGGGGAACACTGAAGCTTTCTTT. Its protein product is CASRLGQGNTEAFF.

The chain recombines TRBV19 with TRBJ1-1; 7 nucleotides agree with TRBD1. Germline-derived CDR1 and CDR2 are LNHDA and SQIVND (reference sequence). V lost 5 bases, J lost 2 bases, and 8 bases stayed unmatched. There are 15 residues in the CDR3. This chain's CDR3 is CASSSRDSFNTEAFF. The CDR3 DNA sequence: TGTGCCAGTAGTTCTCGGGACAGCTTTAACACTGAAGCTTTCTTT.

About this clone: The same CDR3 is also encoded by other DNA sequences in this sample. The rearrangement uses TRBV9 and TRBJ2-5; possible D gene TRBD1, 5 bases. Germline CDR1 SGDLS, CDR2 YYNGEE. The V end lost 2 bases, the J end lost 3 bases, and 8 bases lay between the germline ends. The CDR3 sequence is 13 residues long. Here the CDR3 DNA reads TGTGCCAGCAGCGTCCAGGGTGAAGAGACCCAGTACTTC. It yields the protein CASSVQGEETQYF.

V usage is TRBV7-3 and J usage is TRBJ1-1; TRBD1 matches 8 bases. CDR1 is SGHTA and CDR2 is FQGTGA in the germline V gene. The CDR3 runs 16 residues. After removal of 5 bases from V and 2 bases from J, the junction contained 10 bases not matched to a gene. The CDR3 region has the DNA TGTGCCAGCAGCCCGGGGACAGGAGGCATAAACACTGAAGCTTTCTTT. Amino acids: CASSPGTGGINTEAFF.

This CDR3 is CASSYLGGTGDTEAFF. Written as DNA, the CDR3 is TGTGCCAGCAGCTATCTGGGAGGGACGGGCGACACTGAAGCTTTCTTT. This sequence joins TRBV7-6 and TRBJ1-1; a possible D gene is TRBD1 (5 bases). The CDR3 has 16 residues. CDR1 is SGHVS and CDR2 is FNYEAQ in the germline V gene. Trimming took off 4 bases at V and 3 bases at J, with 18 bases between the two ends. Together with reference TRBV7-6 and TRBJ1-1, the CDR3 gives the full variable domain: GAGVSQSPRYKVTKRGQDVALRCDPISGHVSLYWYRQALGQGPEFLTYFNYEAQQDKSGLPNDRFSAERPEGSISTLTIQRTEQRDSAMYRCASSYLGGTGDTEAFFGQGTRLTVV.

V gene TRBV7-2 combines with J gene TRBJ1-2; 8 bases match TRBD1. V lost 3 bases, J lost 0 bases, and 0 bases stayed unmatched. From germline, CDR1 is SGHTA and CDR2 FQGNSA. The CDR3 runs to 14 residues. The CDR3 region is CASSLTGANYGYTF. CDR3 DNA: TGTGCCAGCAGCTTGACAGGGGCTAACTATGGCTACACCTTC. Based on the CDR3 plus reference TRBV7-2 and TRBJ1-2, the full variable domain is GAGVSQSPSNKVTEKGKDVELRCDPISGHTALYWYRQSLGQGLEFLIYFQGNSAPDKSGLPSDRFSAERTGGSVSTLTIQRTQQEDSAVYLCASSLTGANYGYTFGSGTRLTVV.

The chain is built from TRBV6-2 or TRBV6-3 and TRBJ2-7; no reliable D call. Looked up from germline, CDR1 is MNHEY and CDR2 is SVGEGT. This CDR3 contains 11 residues. Trimming took off 3 bases at V and 3 bases at J, with 3 bases between the two ends. In DNA, the CDR3 is TGTGCCAGCAGTTATCTCTACGAGCAGTACTTC. As protein: CASSYLYEQYF.

The J gene is TRBJ1-2, the V gene TRBV12-3 or TRBV12-4; no clear D gene. V was trimmed by 6 bases and J by 1 base, leaving 9 bases between them. The CDR3 length is 13 residues. The CDR3 sequence: CASSQAINYGYTF. In nucleotides, the CDR3 is TGTGCCAGCAGCCAAGCGATTAACTATGGCTACACCTTC.

The chain carries TRBV6-2 or TRBV6-3 and TRBJ2-3; 7 positions agree with TRBD2. This CDR3 is 15 amino acids long. CDR1 is MNHEY, CDR2 SVGEGT, per germline. Germline trimming cut 6 bases from V and 5 bases from J; bases unmatched to any gene: 11. CDR3 nucleotide sequence: TGTGCCAGCAGCCTTCGGGAGGCGGGAAGAGATACGCAGTATTTT. Its protein is CASSLREAGRDTQYF.

This chain connects TRBV12-3 or TRBV12-4 to TRBJ1-2; D remains unclear. Trimming took off 5 bases at V and 8 bases at J, with 12 bases between the two ends. The CDR3 sequence is 12 residues long. The CDR3 loop is CASSPWPPGYTF. In DNA, the CDR3 is TGTGCCAGCAGTCCTTGGCCGCCGGGCTACACCTTC.

The gene calls are TRBV19 and TRBJ1-3, with a weak D call TRBD1 (6 bases). Germline CDR1 reads LNHDA; CDR2 reads SQIVND (reference sequence). V lost 4 bases and J lost 0, with 7 bases in between. The CDR3 is made up of 14 amino acids. In nucleotides, the CDR3 is TGTGCCAGTAGTACAGGGGCCTCTGGAAACACCATATATTTT. Translated, it gives CASSTGASGNTIYF.

V and J are TRBV7-3 and TRBJ2-3, with 8 bases identical to TRBD2. Germline CDR1 reads SGHTA; CDR2 reads FQGTGA. The trim removed 5 bases at V and 5 bases at J, leaving 12 bases unmatched. This CDR3 spans 16 amino acids. CDR3 protein: CASSEPRASGLDTQYF. The CDR3 DNA reads TGTGCCAGCAGCGAACCCCGGGCTAGCGGGTTAGATACGCAGTATTTT.

This chain links TRBV18 with TRBJ1-2; TRBD1 matches at 7 bases. This CDR3 comprises 14 residues. V dropped 2 bases and J dropped 3; count of bases not matched to a gene: 3. CDR1 KGHSH and CDR2 LQKENI come from the germline V gene. The CDR3 DNA reads TGTGCCAGCTCACCAATCGGGACAGACTATGGCTACACCTTC. This encodes CASSPIGTDYGYTF.

V and J are TRBV7-8 and TRBJ2-1; 9 bases match TRBD2. The junction had 16 bases not matched to a gene; V was cut back by 6 bases and J by 10 bases. This CDR3 comprises 16 residues. Germline V CDR1 and CDR2: SGHVS, FQNEAQ. CDR3 protein: CASRPYFAGGSREQFF. Here the CDR3 DNA reads TGTGCCAGCAGACCGTACTTTGCGGGAGGGTCCAGGGAGCAGTTCTTC.

V usage is TRBV5-6 and J usage is TRBJ1-6, with D hard to call. The CDR3 consists of 13 residues. CDR1 and CDR2 from the germline V gene are SGHDT and YYEEEE. The V end was cut by 2 bases, the J end by 7 bases, with 7 bases between. The CDR3 protein is CASSLFVNSPLHF. Here the CDR3 DNA reads TGTGCCAGCAGCTTATTCGTAAATTCACCCCTCCACTTT.

The chain recombines TRBV6-2 or TRBV6-3 with TRBJ1-2; TRBD1 matches 9 bases. The V gene's germline CDR1 is MNHEY and CDR2 SVGEGT. The CDR3 runs 14 residues. The trim removed 3 bases at V and 6 bases at J, leaving 5 bases unmatched. CDR3 nucleotide sequence: TGTGCCAGCAGTTATTCCGGGACAGGGAATGGCTACACCTTC. The encoded protein is CASSYSGTGNGYTF.

The table lists this clone with many counts. The chain joins TRBV29-1 to TRBJ1-2, with TRBD1 matching 9 bases. The J segment lost 4 bases and the V segment lost 6 bases, leaving 3 bases of the junction unmatched. CDR3 length: 12 amino acids. In germline, CDR1 is SQVTM, CDR2 ANQGSEA. DNA of the CDR3: TGCAGCGTAAACAGGGGGCTCTATGGCTACACCTTC. The encoded protein is CSVNRGLYGYTF.

The chain joins TRBV5-1 to TRBJ2-3; 9 nucleotides match TRBD1. Germline CDR1 SGHRS, CDR2 YFSETQ. After removal of 4 bases from V and 4 bases from J, the junction contained 7 bases not matched to a gene. The CDR3 loop spans 15 amino acids. The CDR3 sequence: CASSPDRGGADTQYF. The CDR3, as DNA: TGCGCCAGCAGCCCGGACAGGGGAGGGGCAGATACGCAGTATTTT.

This sequence joins TRBV11-1 and TRBJ1-1; TRBD1 aligns across 7 bases. Germline V gives CDR1 SGHAT, CDR2 FQDESV (reference sequence). This CDR3 is built from 13 residues. V shed 10 bases, J shed 2 bases, and the junction held 7 bases outside the gene matches. Here the CDR3 reads CATRTGRNTEAFF. As DNA, the CDR3 is TGTGCCACCCGGACAGGTAGAAACACTGAAGCTTTCTTT.

The DNA for the CDR3 is TGTGCCAGCAGCGCTCAGGGGTCCACGGGCGAGCAGTACTTC. This encodes CASSAQGSTGEQYF. The J gene is TRBJ2-7, the V gene TRBV7-3; D might be TRBD1 (6 bases). Germline V gene data show CDR1 as SGHTA and CDR2 as FQGTGA. CDR3 length: 14 residues. With 5 bases removed from V and 6 bases from J, the gap between germline ends came to 17 bases.

The chain links TRBV5-5 to TRBJ1-1; D gene uncertain. This CDR3 contains 14 residues. The ends were cut back, 2 bases at V and 5 bases at J, with 13 bases in the middle. From germline, CDR1 is SGHKS and CDR2 YYEKEE (reference sequence). CDR3 sequence: CASSFEGRGTEAFF. CDR3 nucleotide sequence: TGTGCCAGCAGCTTTGAGGGCCGGGGAACTGAAGCTTTCTTT. Supplemented by reference TRBV5-5 and TRBJ1-1, the full variable domain reads DAGVTQSPTHLIKTRGQQVTLRCSPISGHKSVSWYQQVLGQGPQFIFQYYEKEERGRGNFPDRFSARQFPNYSSELNVNALLLGDSALYLCASSFEGRGTEAFFGQGTRLTVV.

This chain links TRBV10-3 with TRBJ1-1; TRBD1 agrees at 7 bases. With V trimmed by 0 bases and J by 0 bases, 7 bases remained unmatched. Per germline, CDR1 ENHRY and CDR2 SYGVKD. The CDR3 totals 17 residues. The CDR3: CAISESTAGGMNTEAFF. The CDR3 DNA reads as TGTGCCATCAGTGAGTCGACGGCAGGGGGGATGAACACTGAAGCTTTCTTT.

The chain combines TRBV7-2 with TRBJ1-5; 9 positions match TRBD1. The CDR3 is 16 amino acids. V lost 5 bases to trimming and J lost 2 bases; unmatched junction nucleotides: 7. Germline V CDR1 and CDR2: SGHTA, FQGNSA. In DNA, the CDR3 is TGTGCCAGCAGCCCTACGAACAGGGGGCGCAATCAGCCCCAGCATTTT. This encodes CASSPTNRGRNQPQHF.

The J gene is TRBJ2-1, the V gene TRBV21-1; no DNA check was done on the table's D call, TRBD2. TRBV21-1 is a pseudogene. The CDR3 length is 17 residues. CDR3 region: CASSKEASGKVYNEQFF. The CDR3 DNA sequence: TGTGCCAGCAGCAAAGAGGCTAGCGGGAAGGTCTACAATGAGCAGTTCTTC.

The rearrangement links TRBV10-3 to TRBJ1-1, with 7 bases matching TRBD1. The CDR3 spans 12 residues. Losses at the gene ends were 10 bases for V and 5 bases for J; bases not matched to a gene: 7. Germline V gene data show CDR1 as ENHRY and CDR2 as SYGVKD. The CDR3 DNA sequence: TGTGCCAACAAGGGGGCTCGGACTGAAGCTTTCTTT. Its protein product is CANKGARTEAFF.

The genes are TRBV7-2 and TRBJ1-2, with unresolved D. Per the germline V gene, CDR1 is SGHTA and CDR2 is FQGNSA. The CDR3 runs to 16 residues. V was trimmed by 4 bases and J by 0 bases, leaving 15 bases between them. CDR3 sequence: CASSSPGSRANYGYTF. In DNA, the CDR3 is TGTGCCAGCAGCTCACCCGGGTCTAGAGCTAACTATGGCTACACCTTC.